This TCR beta chain was identified in a study of neurological immune-mediated disorders (dated 2019 in TCRdb). For the wider study: Among the approximately 35 multiple sclerosis patients, relapsing-remitting MS accounted for about 31 and secondary progressive MS accounted for 3. The cohort was made up of about 66 subjects, consisting of roughly 14 HAM/TSP patients, 35 or so multiple sclerosis patients and 20 or so healthy controls. The roughly 100 TCR-beta libraries covered PBMC samples along with longitudinal samples, technical triplicates, and paired sorted CD4+ and CD8+ T-cell subsets. Peripheral blood TCR-beta repertoires from patients with HTLV-I-associated myelopathy (HAM/TSP), patients with multiple sclerosis, and healthy controls were compared in the study using UMI-based sequencing.

For unsorted PBMC libraries, 2 million PBMCs were used after storage in RNAlater at -80 degrees C until RNA extraction. The multiple sclerosis patients were enrolled in a US clinical protocol that evaluated disease progression with magnetic resonance imaging. Peripheral blood was subjected to Ficoll-Hypaque density gradient centrifugation to isolate PBMCs, which were then cryopreserved in liquid nitrogen. This clonotype was recorded many times. Its antigen specificity is not known. The record has no base qualities; no much larger clone is one base away. There are 16 amino acids in the CDR3, from cysteine to phenylalanine inclusive. Only the CDR3 portion is preserved as DNA: 48 bases, with reading frame beginning at the first base. A distance of 10 bases separates the germline ends of V and J, which lose 4 bases and 0 bases respectively. CDR1 and CDR2, per the germline V gene (reference sequence), are MNHNY and SVGAGI.

Overall study results and their limits: The MS cluster was not associated with any clinical or MRI features, and the authors stated that larger cohorts are needed. In phylogenetic analysis, the repertoires of 18 of 34 MS patients grouped into a cluster of related CDR3 sequences, which suggests a possible signature at the repertoire level. Across subjects, expanded clones never shared an identical CDR3 amino acid sequence, which suggests that the TCR-beta repertoires in every group were private. TCR clonal expansion was highest in HAM/TSP patients and lowest in MS patients, with MS patients falling below even healthy controls.

To synthesize cDNA, template-switch 5'RACE was performed with a primer carrying a 10-nucleotide random unique molecular identifier so that each TCR transcript was tagged. Every sequencing run covered 15-18 subjects and yielded more than 180 million TCR-beta sequences. The RNeasy kit was used for extraction of total RNA. TCR-beta VDJ regions were amplified with primers for the TCR constant region and the 5'RACE anchor, using the KAPA Real-time Library Amplification kit. Sample indexes and Illumina adaptors were added in a first PCR, after which library yield was increased in a second PCR. The roughly 650 bp TCR product was size-selected on a 2% E-gel SizeSelection system after Ampure bead purification. Before pooling, libraries had their quality checked on a Bioanalyzer, their concentration measured with Qubit, and their quantity determined with the Kapa Library Quantification kit. An Illumina HiSeq 2500 sequenced the libraries paired-end 2 x 150 bp. To increase sequence diversity, about 25-31% phiX was spiked into each library pool. In the paper's pipeline: Quality-filtered reads were processed with the UMI-based MiGEC pipeline, which removed over 75% of raw TCR sequences during error correction. VDJ genes were aligned to IMGT germline references, and clonotypes were defined by unique CDR3 amino acid sequence plus V-J genes. Clonal expansion, Shannon diversity and CDR3 relatedness were evaluated with VDJtools (CalcPairwiseDistances, ClusterSamples), while phylogenetic trees were built in CLCbio workbench. Expanded clones were defined as having at least 8 unique UMIs, based on coefficient-of-variation modelling across technical triplicates. Using fastp trimming at Q25 and MiXCR clonotype assembly, TCRdb reanalyzed the public sequencing data and kept in-frame beta chains. Rows merge per CDR3 protein into single entries with the most common DNA and genes. The V and J calls shown here were made by TCRdb, not taken from the authors' results. The table for this sample lists tens of thousands of distinct CDR3 sequences; roughly 5.5% of them were counted only once. The ten largest clones capture less than 7.5% of the sample.

The sequencing input was PBMCs. The TCR sequence derives from a man between 18 and 35 years old with multiple sclerosis. This chain joins TRBV6-6 to TRBJ1-6; no confident D gene assignment can be made. The DNA sequence is given as TGTGCCAGCAGTTCCACACCCAGCTCCTATAATTCACCCCTCCACTTT. This sequence encodes CASSSTPSSYNSPLHF.